There are a few counts of the clone carrying this TCR beta chain. The antigen remains unidentified. These data come from a study of beta chain features in type 1 diabetes. Every donor provided one heparinised blood draw, which averaged approximately 120 mL. Sorted populations all had greater than 98% purity. Every isolated RNA sample was fully reverse transcribed, so sequencing captured expressed TCRB transcripts. Using immunoSEQ multiplex PCR, the repertoire was profiled, and TCRdb retains in-frame clones only, with some absent. The data show 600,000 or so clones, with around 12% seen just once and around 0.12% held by the top ten. Study observations and caveats: PCR may have favored shorter templates equally in patients and controls. There was a moderate but significant shortening of TCRB CDR3s in all four CD4+ subsets of Type 1 diabetes patients. Lower insertion and higher deletion counts appeared at VDJ junctions in type 1 diabetes patients.

This receptor was taken from a man aged 30 to 39 with type 1 diabetes. Sequenced sample: naive CD4+ T cells from blood.

DNA of the CDR3: TGTGCCAGCAGCTGGGACAGGGCCCAACTAGCCAAAAACATTCAGTACTTC. Its translation: CASSWDRAQLAKNIQYF. J is TRBJ2-4 and V is TRBV11-2; 9 positions match TRBD1. This CDR3 has 17 amino acids. Germline CDR1 reads SGHAT; CDR2 reads FQNNGV. V was pared by 4 bases and J by 0 bases, with 7 bases of the junction left unmatched. Together with reference TRBV11-2 and TRBJ2-4, the CDR3 gives the full variable domain: EAGVAQSPRYKIIEKRQSVAFWCNPISGHATLYWYQQILGQGPKLLIQFQNNGVVDDSQLPKDRFSAERLKGVDSTLKIQPAKLEDSAVYLCASSWDRAQLAKNIQYFGAGTRLSVL.